This entry is about one TCR beta chain. This entry is derived from a study of T cell responses to AZD1222 COVID-19 vaccine. V dropped 7 bases and J dropped 2 bases, with 5 bases sitting between them. Looked up from germline, CDR1 is SQVTM and CDR2 is ANQGSEA. The CDR3 extends over 10 amino acids. Measured with immunoSEQ multiplex PCR; TCRdb has only the in-frame clones, and not every one. The data hold some 160,000 clones, with approximately 89% observed a single time. The source was peripheral blood, collected on day 0 of AZD1222 vaccination. V usage is TRBV29-1 and J usage is TRBJ1-2, with D unresolved. The TCR was taken from an adult in good health. DNA of the CDR3: TGCAGCGCGGGGAACTATGGCTACACCTTC. Its protein is CSAGNYGYTF.